This T cell receptor (beta chain) was recovered during a study of Graves' ophthalmopathy and Graves' hyperthyroidism. Study-level information: Pretreatment peripheral blood was obtained at initial diagnosis. Study-level results: Most expanded thyroid clonotypes above 0.001 frequency also appeared in blood. A 13-signature model separated ophthalmopathy from stable hyperthyroidism, reaching approximately 88% sensitivity and almost 82% specificity cross-validated.

Trimming left V 2 bases short and J 4 bases short, with 12 bases between. This CDR3 contains 14 residues. Germline lookup yields CDR1 DFQATT and CDR2 SNEGSKA (reference sequence). Amplification from RNA transcripts yielded the TCR beta CDR3 regions. The first-round RT-PCR employed HTBI primers together with the Qiagen OneStep RT-PCR kit. A multiplex PCR was then performed as the second round. TCRdb re-called the multiplex PCR reads through MiXCR, storing one row per CDR3 protein. The top ten clones hold approximately 7% of a sample with roughly 610,000 distinct CDR3 sequences, about 20% of them seen once. Many counts were recorded for this clonotype. The antigen remains unidentified. Diagnosis used clinical symptoms, serum thyroxine, TRAb, thyroid ultrasound and orbital computed tomography.

V is TRBV20-1 and J is TRBJ1-5; unclear D gene. The clonotype was recovered from a woman aged 18-29 years with stable Graves' hyperthyroidism. Some clones in this sample may be carry-over from other donors' samples. The sample consisted of peripheral blood. CDR3 protein: CSARQGRGNQPQHF. The CDR3 region has the DNA TGCAGTGCTAGACAAGGACGGGGAAATCAGCCCCAGCATTTT.